This T cell receptor (beta chain) originates from a study of blood T cell repertoires in COVID-19 (dated by TCRdb to the early 2020s). At the level of the whole study: Recovered participants in ImmuneRACE Cohort 3 were defined as having two consecutive negative NP/OP PCR tests, clearance from a healthcare professional, or resolution of symptoms. Collaborator samples came from the United States, Italy and Spain and covered acute and convalescent phases of COVID-19. The material from the prospective study consisted of cDNA or gDNA derived from T cells, B-cell-depleted T cells, or PBMCs. Deeply sampled blood TCRbeta repertoires from subjects exposed to, actively infected with, or recovered from COVID-19 were included in the dataset. The repertoires were made available in a free public database intended to serve as a resource for research on the immune response to SARS-CoV-2. The samples were drawn from two sources: the first 160 participants of the ongoing ImmuneRACE study, and about 1,300 subjects contributed by 6 global collaborators. The sample metadata nearly always contained a de-identified subject ID, COVID-19 status, age in years and sex. HLA class I and class II types, where available, came from metadata supplied by the sample provider rather than from assay-based typing.

A word on this clone: Which antigen it targets is not known. There are no base qualities to consult, and no much larger clone falls within one base.

Participants in the prospective study were enrolled through a virtual design, were aged about 18 to 100 years, and lived in some 24 United States geographic areas. Cohort assignment in the prospective study relied on participant-reported clinical history from a screening survey and a study questionnaire. Each participant in the prospective study had whole blood, serum and a nasopharyngeal or oropharyngeal swab collected by mobile phlebotomists. Prospective study participants could optionally give additional blood draws and questionnaires over an approximately 2-month period. Prospective study blood samples were shipped either frozen or at room temperature before DNA extraction. TCRbeta CDR3 regions were amplified from genomic DNA by means of the immunoSEQ Assay, a bias-controlled multiplex PCR. On the authors' methods: The number of nucleated cells in each sample was estimated by amplification of reference gene primers within the assay. To quantify the absolute abundance of each unique TCRbeta CDR3 rearrangement, sequence reads were collapsed and filtered. For each sample, productive Simpson clonality was calculated by taking the square root of Simpson's diversity index across productive rearrangements. TCRdb mirrors the immuneACCESS table, restricted to in-frame sequences. Some clones are absent from its copies; in checked studies, under half trace to an unresolved V gene, and the reason for the others is unknown. V and J calls and clone size come straight from that table; D and trimming were deduced from the DNA. This sample holds some 200,000 clones; 86% were observed only once. The ten most abundant clones make up roughly 3.2% of the sample.

The full study reports these points: The amount of clinical and demographic metadata varied by source and participant and was provided uncurated.

The germline V gene yields ENHRY for CDR1 and SYGVKD for CDR2. From the cysteine up to the phenylalanine, the CDR3 has a length of 15 residues. The sequence is cut down to CDR3 DNA, 45 bases in frame from base 1. V is cut back by 5 bases and J by 0 bases, with 4 bases in the junction unmatched. The sample was PBMCs or T cells enriched from blood (not recorded which). The chain uses TRBV10-3 and TRBJ2-3; 8 central bases correspond to TRBD2. This TCR was recovered from a woman between 50 and 59 years old in a cohort exposed to, infected with or recovered from COVID-19 (not recorded which). The DNA sequence is TGTGCCATCAGTCGCGCGGGGGGCAGCACAGATACGCAGTATTTT. The encoded protein is CAISRAGGSTDTQYF.